Given below is one T cell receptor beta chain in context. Its antigen is still unknown. Sorted subsets were CFSE-labeled and cultured approximately 5 days with allogeneic dendritic cells. Here immunoSEQ multiplex PCR was the method, and the copy in TCRdb shows in-frame clones only, minus some. Of some 11,000 clones detected, 75% appear once; the ten largest clones hold roughly 2.8%. CDR3 size: 14 residues. Trimming shortened V by 7 bases and J by 4 bases, and 17 bases separated the two germline ends. Germline V CDR1 and CDR2: SGHAT, FQDESV (reference sequence). This entry is derived from a study of regulatory dendritic cells for organ transplantation.

The sequenced sample consisted of memory CD4+ T cells from blood cultured with regulatory dendritic cells. Stated subset: CD45RO+ memory T cells. This clonotype was obtained from a human donor in good health. The J gene is TRBJ2-7, the V gene TRBV11-1; tentatively, D is TRBD1 (6 bases). The CDR3 nucleotides are TGTGCCAGCACCGCCGGGACAATGGGGTACGAGCAGTACTTC. Protein: CASTAGTMGYEQYF.